Listed below are T cell receptor beta chains from one sample, sequenced in a study of shared clonotypes between healthy human individuals. TCRdb's copy holds only in-frame clones and misses some; the assay was immunoSEQ multiplex PCR. The repertoire includes 1.6 million or so clones, about 96% of them detected once, and roughly 1.2% sits in the top ten. Sequencing was carried out using naive CD4+ T cells sorted from blood. These receptors all stem from a man in his thirties or forties in good health. The CDR3 runs from the conserved cysteine through the conserved F or W. D genes are given only for firm matches. The listing skips clone size in some rows; elsewhere it reads once, few, many or a size class.

.	TRBV5-1	TRBJ2-1	TRBD2	CASSPPGLASPDEQFF	TGCGCCAGCAGCCCCCCGGGACTAGCGTCCCCGGATGAGCAGTTCTTC
.	TRBV18	TRBJ1-1	TRBD1	CASSSGGGGLNTEAFF	TGTGCCAGCTCATCCGGGGGAGGGGGCCTGAACACTGAAGCTTTCTTT
once	TRBV5-4	TRBJ2-3	TRBD1	CASSLAQGAPDTQYF	TGTGCCAGCAGCTTGGCACAGGGGGCCCCAGATACGCAGTATTTT
.	TRBV19	TRBJ2-6	.	CASSIDGGLGSGANVLTF	TGTGCCAGTAGTATAGACGGGGGCCTCGGGTCTGGGGCCAACGTCCTGACTTTC
.	TRBV9	TRBJ2-1	.	CASSVGRWERGSYNEQFF	TGTGCCAGCAGCGTAGGGAGGTGGGAGCGAGGCTCCTACAATGAGCAGTTCTTC
.	TRBV9	TRBJ2-4	.	CASSVSPGAAKNIQYF	TGTGCCAGCAGCGTATCCCCGGGAGCGGCCAAAAACATTCAGTACTTC
.	TRBV5-1	TRBJ2-7	.	CASSFQGFYEQYF	TGCGCCAGCAGCTTTCAGGGTTTCTACGAGCAGTACTTC
.	TRBV19	TRBJ2-1	TRBD1	CASNADRGRYNEQFF	TGTGCCAGTAACGCGGACAGGGGGCGGTACAATGAGCAGTTCTTC
.	TRBV5-4	TRBJ2-1	.	CASSHDRDNEQFF	TGTGCCAGCAGCCATGACAGAGACAATGAGCAGTTCTTC
.	TRBV7-2	TRBJ2-2	TRBD2	CASSLVGTSYANTGELFF	TGTGCCAGCAGCTTAGTAGGGACTAGCTACGCGAACACCGGGGAGCTGTTTTTT
.	TRBV28	TRBJ2-5	TRBD1	CASSPHRGLIQETQYF	TGTGCCAGCAGTCCACATAGGGGGCTGATCCAAGAGACCCAGTACTTC
.	TRBV5-6	TRBJ2-2	.	CASSLEVFGVGVAGELFF	TGTGCCAGCAGCTTGGAAGTTTTCGGGGTGGGCGTTGCCGGGGAGCTGTTTTTT
.	TRBV6-5	TRBJ2-7	TRBD2	CASKGGGYEQYF	TGTGCCAGCAAGGGCGGGGGATACGAGCAGTACTTC
.	TRBV7-2	TRBJ2-7	.	CASSPAVLGEQYF	TGTGCCAGCAGCCCCGCTGTCCTAGGCGAGCAGTACTTC
once	TRBV30	TRBJ2-7	.	CAWGGQASYEQYF	TGTGCCTGGGGGGGGCAGGCCTCCTACGAGCAGTACTTC
.	TRBV7-3	TRBJ2-1	.	CASSLSRDANNEQFF	TGTGCCAGCAGCTTAAGCCGGGACGCTAACAATGAGCAGTTCTTC
.	TRBV29-1	TRBJ2-2	.	CSVGGHLSSGELFF	TGCAGCGTTGGAGGACACTTGTCATCCGGGGAGCTGTTTTTT
.	TRBV5-1	TRBJ2-2	TRBD2	CASSASGGRNTGELFF	TGCGCCAGCAGCGCCTCTGGCGGGAGGAACACCGGGGAGCTGTTTTTT
.	TRBV29-1	TRBJ2-7	TRBD1	CSARDSYEQYF	TGCAGCGCCCGGGACAGCTACGAGCAGTACTTC
once	TRBV11-2	TRBJ2-2	TRBD2	CASSFASGNTGELFF	TGTGCCAGCAGCTTCGCTAGCGGGAACACCGGGGAGCTGTTTTTT
.	TRBV7-9	TRBJ2-3	TRBD2	CASSLVLSGGTDTQYF	TGTGCCAGCAGCTTAGTTCTTAGCGGGGGCACAGATACGCAGTATTTT
.	TRBV27	TRBJ2-1	TRBD1	CASSFRQGRDEQFF	TGTGCCAGCAGTTTCAGACAGGGTCGGGATGAGCAGTTCTTC
.	TRBV30	TRBJ2-3	.	CAWSLLESTQYF	TGTGCCTGGAGTTTATTAGAGTCTACGCAGTATTTT
.	TRBV29-1	TRBJ2-7	.	CSVDSTSEQYF	TGCAGCGTTGACTCGACTAGCGAGCAGTACTTC
.	TRBV19	TRBJ2-2	TRBD1	CASSTGTGANTGELFF	TGTGCCAGTAGTACCGGGACAGGGGCGAACACCGGGGAGCTGTTTTTT
.	TRBV21-1	TRBJ1-1	.	CASSKVEKGQGNTEAFF	TGTGCCAGCAGCAAAGTGGAGAAGGGACAGGGAAACACTGAAGCTTTCTTT
.	TRBV28	TRBJ1-5	.	CASSSPVNQQSGPQHF	TGTGCCAGCAGTTCCCCGGTCAACCAACAATCCGGGCCCCAGCATTTT
.	TRBV5-4	TRBJ1-2	.	CASSLDRKGGYTF	TGTGCCAGCAGCTTGGACAGGAAAGGGGGCTACACCTTC
.	TRBV30	TRBJ2-3	.	CAWSVNTDTQYF	TGTGCCTGGAGTGTAAACACAGATACGCAGTATTTT
.	TRBV5-6	TRBJ1-1	.	CASGKWDTEAFF	TGTGCCAGCGGTAAATGGGACACTGAAGCTTTCTTT
.	TRBV6-1	TRBJ2-2	.	CASSELGAGELFF	TGTGCCAGCAGTGAATTGGGCGCCGGGGAGCTGTTTTTT
once	TRBV5-8	TRBJ1-1	TRBD1	CASGQVAGGVTEAFF	TGTGCCAGCGGGCAAGTGGCAGGGGGCGTCACTGAAGCTTTCTTT
.	TRBV19	TRBJ2-3	.	CASKAEGRVDTQYF	TGTGCCAGTAAAGCAGAGGGCCGGGTAGATACGCAGTATTTT
few	TRBV5-6	TRBJ2-5	.	CASSLRETQYF	TGTGCCAGCAGCTTGAGAGAGACCCAGTACTTC
.	TRBV19	TRBJ2-1	TRBD2	CASSKRLPGLAGTSNYNEQFF	TGTGCCAGTAGTAAGAGGCTACCGGGACTAGCGGGAACATCGAACTACAATGAGCAGTTCTTC
.	TRBV18	TRBJ2-7	TRBD2	CASSPISGSYEQYF	TGTGCCAGCTCACCAATAAGCGGGAGTTACGAGCAGTACTTC
.	TRBV7-3	TRBJ2-1	TRBD2	CASSLTSGTSGRANEQFF	TGTGCCAGCAGCTTAACGAGTGGGACTAGCGGGAGGGCAAATGAGCAGTTCTTC
.	TRBV30	TRBJ2-7	.	CAWGGQGRYEQYF	TGTGCCTGGGGAGGGCAGGGAAGGTACGAGCAGTACTTC
.	TRBV7-2	TRBJ2-7	TRBD2	CASPVLAGGLGYEQYF	TGTGCCAGCCCGGTGCTAGCGGGAGGGTTAGGTTACGAGCAGTACTTC
.	TRBV9	TRBJ2-7	TRBD2	CASSVLAGAGEQYF	TGTGCCAGCAGCGTATTGGCGGGAGCGGGAGAGCAGTACTTC
.	TRBV5-5	TRBJ1-4	.	CASSWWRATNEKLFF	TGTGCCAGCAGCTGGTGGAGAGCAACTAATGAAAAACTGTTTTTT
.	TRBV5-6	TRBJ1-3	.	CASSARIQGNSGNTIYF	TGTGCCAGCAGCGCACGTATACAGGGAAACTCTGGAAACACCATATATTTT
.	TRBV7-9	TRBJ1-5	.	CASSVGGTSQPQHF	TGTGCCAGCAGTGTGGGAGGGACGAGTCAGCCCCAGCATTTT
.	TRBV5-1	TRBJ1-3	TRBD1	CASSLGQGELGGNTIYF	TGCGCCAGCAGCTTGGGACAGGGGGAATTGGGAGGAAACACCATATATTTT
.	TRBV10-1	TRBJ2-7	TRBD2	CASSEPGLAGHYEQYF	TGCGCCAGCAGTGAGCCGGGACTAGCGGGCCACTACGAGCAGTACTTC
.	TRBV10-3	TRBJ2-5	.	CAISEFDQETQYF	TGTGCCATCAGTGAGTTCGACCAAGAGACCCAGTACTTC
.	TRBV5-4	TRBJ2-3	TRBD2	CASSGPGTSGRGLGTDTQYF	TGTGCCAGCAGCGGGCCCGGGACTAGCGGGAGAGGTCTTGGCACAGATACGCAGTATTTT